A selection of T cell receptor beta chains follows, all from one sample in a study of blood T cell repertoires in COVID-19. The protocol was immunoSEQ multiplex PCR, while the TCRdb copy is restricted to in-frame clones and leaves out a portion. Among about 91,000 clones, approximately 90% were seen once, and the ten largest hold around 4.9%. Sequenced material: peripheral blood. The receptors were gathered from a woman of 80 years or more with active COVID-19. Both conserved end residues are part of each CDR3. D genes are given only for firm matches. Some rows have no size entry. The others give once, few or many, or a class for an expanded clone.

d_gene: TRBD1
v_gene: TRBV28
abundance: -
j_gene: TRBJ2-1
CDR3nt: TGTGCCAGCAGTTTAACGGGACAGGGGAGGGATGAGCAGTTCTTC
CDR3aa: CASSLTGQGRDEQFF

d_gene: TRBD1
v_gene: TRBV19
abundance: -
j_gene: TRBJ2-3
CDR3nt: TGTGCCAGCGGACAGGCGGGCGGTGGCACAGATACGCAGTATTTT
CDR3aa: CASGQAGGGTDTQYF

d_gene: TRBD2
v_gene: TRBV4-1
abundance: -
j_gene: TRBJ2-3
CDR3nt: TGCGCCAGCAGCCGAGCCCGGGGCGGGAGCGTCGATACGCAGTATTTT
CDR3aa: CASSRARGGSVDTQYF

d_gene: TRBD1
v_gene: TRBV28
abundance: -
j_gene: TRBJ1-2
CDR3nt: TGTGCCAGCAGTCCTACCTCAGGGGGAATAGAATATGGCTACACCTTC
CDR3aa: CASSPTSGGIEYGYTF

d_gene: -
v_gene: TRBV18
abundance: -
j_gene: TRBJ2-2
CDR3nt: TGTGCCAGCTCACCACCGGCAGGGGCCACCGGGGAGCTGTTTTTT
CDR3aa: CASSPPAGATGELFF

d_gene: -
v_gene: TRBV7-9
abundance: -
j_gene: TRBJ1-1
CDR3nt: TGTGCCAGCAGCTTTTCAACGGGGAGTCGAGCTTTCTTT
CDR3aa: CASSFSTGSRAFF

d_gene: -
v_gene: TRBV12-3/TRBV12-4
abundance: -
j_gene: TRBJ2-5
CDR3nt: TGTGCCAGCAGCTTAGTAGTGGAGACCCAGTACTTC
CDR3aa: CASSLVVETQYF

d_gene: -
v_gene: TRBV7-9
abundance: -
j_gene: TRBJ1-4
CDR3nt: TGTGCCAGCAGCCTCTCAGGGGCAACTAATGAAAAACTGTTTTTT
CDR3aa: CASSLSGATNEKLFF

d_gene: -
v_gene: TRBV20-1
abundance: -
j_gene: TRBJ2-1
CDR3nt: TGCAGTGCTAGTGGGCGGAACTCCTACAATGAGCAGTTCTTC
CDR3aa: CSASGRNSYNEQFF

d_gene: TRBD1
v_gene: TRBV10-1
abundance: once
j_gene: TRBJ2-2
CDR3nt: TGCGCCAGCAGTCAAGGACAGGGGGCGAACACCGGGGAGCTGTTTTTT
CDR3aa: CASSQGQGANTGELFF

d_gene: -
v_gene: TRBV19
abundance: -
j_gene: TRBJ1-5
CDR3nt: TGTGCCAGTAAACAGTCAGGCTACAATCAGCCCCAGCATTTT
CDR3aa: CASKQSGYNQPQHF

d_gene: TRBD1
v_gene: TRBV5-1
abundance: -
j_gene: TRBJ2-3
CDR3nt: TGCGCCAGCAGCCAAAGGGGGACAGGGATCGTGACAGATACGCAGTATTTT
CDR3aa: CASSQRGTGIVTDTQYF

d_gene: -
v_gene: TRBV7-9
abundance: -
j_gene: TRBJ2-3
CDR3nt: TGTGCCAGCAGCCCCCGTCGACGCCCCGGGGGACCGGCCACAGATACGCAGTATTTT
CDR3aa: CASSPRRRPGGPATDTQYF

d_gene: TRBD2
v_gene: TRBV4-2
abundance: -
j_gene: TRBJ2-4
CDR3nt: TGTGCCAGCAGCCAACAGGGACTAGCGGGGGCGTACATTCAGTACTTC
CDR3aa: CASSQQGLAGAYIQYF

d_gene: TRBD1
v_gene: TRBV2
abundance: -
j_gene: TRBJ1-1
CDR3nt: TGTGCCAGCTTGACAGGGGGCAACACTGAAGCTTTCTTT
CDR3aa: CASLTGGNTEAFF

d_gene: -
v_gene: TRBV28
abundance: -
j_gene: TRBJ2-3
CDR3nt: TGTGCCAGCAGTCCGATCCGGTGGGCCAGCACAGATACGCAGTATTTT
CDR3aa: CASSPIRWASTDTQYF

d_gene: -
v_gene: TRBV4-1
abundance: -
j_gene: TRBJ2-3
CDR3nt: TGCGCCAGCAGCCCTCAGGGAAAAGATACGCAGTATTTT
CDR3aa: CASSPQGKDTQYF

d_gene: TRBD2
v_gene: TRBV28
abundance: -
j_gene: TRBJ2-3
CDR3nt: TGTGCCAGCAGGCCTTATAGCGGGTCAGATACGCAGTATTTT
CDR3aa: CASRPYSGSDTQYF

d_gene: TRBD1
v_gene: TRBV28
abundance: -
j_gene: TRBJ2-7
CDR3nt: TGTGCCAGCAGGGGCGACAGGGCCGACGAGCAGTACTTC
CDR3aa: CASRGDRADEQYF

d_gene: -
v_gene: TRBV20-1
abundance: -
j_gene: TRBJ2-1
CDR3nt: TGCAGTGCTAGATCCCCTAATGAGCAGTTCTTC
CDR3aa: CSARSPNEQFF

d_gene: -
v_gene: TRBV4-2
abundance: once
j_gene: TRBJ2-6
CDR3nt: TGTACCAGCAGCCAAGATTACCCGGAGACTGGGGCCAACGTCCTGACTTTC
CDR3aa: CTSSQDYPETGANVLTF

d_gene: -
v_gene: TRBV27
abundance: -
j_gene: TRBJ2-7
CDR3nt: TGTGCCAGCAGCCCGGTGTCCCCCTACGAGCAGTACTTC
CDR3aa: CASSPVSPYEQYF

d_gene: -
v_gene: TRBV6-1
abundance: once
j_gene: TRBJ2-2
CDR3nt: TGTGCCAGCAGTGACCTACCGAACACCGGGGAGCTGTTTTTT
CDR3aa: CASSDLPNTGELFF

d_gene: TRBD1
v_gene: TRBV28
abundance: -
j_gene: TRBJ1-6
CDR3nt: TGTGCCAGCAGCAACAGGGGCCGTGACGCCAGGGGTTCACCCCTCCACTTT
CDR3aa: CASSNRGRDARGSPLHF

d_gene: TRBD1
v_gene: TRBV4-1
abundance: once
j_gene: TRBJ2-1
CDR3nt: TGCGCCAGCAGCCAAGATCGACAGGGGGCGCTGAATGAGCAGTTCTTC
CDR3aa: CASSQDRQGALNEQFF

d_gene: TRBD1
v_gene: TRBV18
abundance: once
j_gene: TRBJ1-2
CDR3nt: TGTGCCAGCTCAGCAGGGACAGACGTATATGGCTACACCTTC
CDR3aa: CASSAGTDVYGYTF

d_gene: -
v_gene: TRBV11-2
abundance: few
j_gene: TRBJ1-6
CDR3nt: TGTGCCAGCAGCGCCGGCGGACAGAGAAATTCACCCCTCCACTTT
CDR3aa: CASSAGGQRNSPLHF

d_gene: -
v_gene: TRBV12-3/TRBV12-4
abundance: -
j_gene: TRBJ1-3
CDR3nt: TGTGCCAGCCTTGAGAGGGTTGGAAACACCATATATTTT
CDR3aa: CASLERVGNTIYF

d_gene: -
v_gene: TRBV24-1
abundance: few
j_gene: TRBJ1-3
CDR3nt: TGTGCCACGATGGCCCCCTTCACGAACACCATATATTTT
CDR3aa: CATMAPFTNTIYF

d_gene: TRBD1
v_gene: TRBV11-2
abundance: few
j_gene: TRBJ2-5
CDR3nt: TGTGCCAGCAGCCTTACAGGGGGCCTGGAGACCCAGTACTTC
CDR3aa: CASSLTGGLETQYF

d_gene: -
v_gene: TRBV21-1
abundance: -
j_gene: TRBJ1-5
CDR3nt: TGTGCCAGCAGCAAAAAGGAAGGCAGGGAGGGCAATCAGCCCCAGCATTTT
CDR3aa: CASSKKEGREGNQPQHF

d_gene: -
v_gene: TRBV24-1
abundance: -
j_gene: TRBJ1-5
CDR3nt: TGTGCCACCAGTGACGGGAATCAGCCCCAGCATTTT
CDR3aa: CATSDGNQPQHF

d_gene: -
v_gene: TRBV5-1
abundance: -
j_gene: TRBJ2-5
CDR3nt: TGCGCCAGCAGCTTGGTCGGGAGAGGGGAGACCCAGTACTTC
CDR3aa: CASSLVGRGETQYF

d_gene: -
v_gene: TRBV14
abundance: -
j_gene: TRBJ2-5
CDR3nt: TGTGCCAGCAGCCAAAGGGGGACCATAGGGCAAGAGACCCAGTACTTC
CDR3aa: CASSQRGTIGQETQYF

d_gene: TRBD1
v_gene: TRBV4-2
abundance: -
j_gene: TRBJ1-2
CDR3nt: TGTGCCAGCAGCCTGGGGGAAACAGGGGGCGCTTGGACCTTC
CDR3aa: CASSLGETGGAWTF

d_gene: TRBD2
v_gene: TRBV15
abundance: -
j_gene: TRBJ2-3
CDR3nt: TGTGCCACCGGACCTAGCGGCAAAGGCACAGATACGCAGTATTTT
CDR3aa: CATGPSGKGTDTQYF

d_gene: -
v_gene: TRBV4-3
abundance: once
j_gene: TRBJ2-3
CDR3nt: TGCGCCAGCAGCCAAGCGGCGGGGTTCGAGACAGATACGCAGTATTTT
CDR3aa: CASSQAAGFETDTQYF

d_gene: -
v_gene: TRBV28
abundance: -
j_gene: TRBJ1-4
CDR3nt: TGTGCCAGCAGTTATCCAGGATATGAAAAACTGTTTTTT
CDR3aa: CASSYPGYEKLFF

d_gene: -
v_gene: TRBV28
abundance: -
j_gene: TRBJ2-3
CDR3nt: TGTGCCAGCAGCCATGCCGGAGGGATGACAGATACGCAGTATTTT
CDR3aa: CASSHAGGMTDTQYF

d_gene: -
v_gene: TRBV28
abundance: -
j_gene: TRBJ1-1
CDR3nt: TGTGCCAGCAGTTTTGGGTCTTTGTCAGGGCCTTTCACTGAAGCTTTCTTT
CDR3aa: CASSFGSLSGPFTEAFF

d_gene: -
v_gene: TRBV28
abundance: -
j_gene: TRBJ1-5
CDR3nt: TGTGCCAGCAGTTCCGGGGGCAATCAGCCCCAGCATTTT
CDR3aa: CASSSGGNQPQHF

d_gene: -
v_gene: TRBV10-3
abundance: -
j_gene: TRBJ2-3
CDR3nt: TGTGCCATCAGTGAGTCGGGGGGCGGGAGAAATATGTATACGCAGTATTTT
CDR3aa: CAISESGGGRNMYTQYF

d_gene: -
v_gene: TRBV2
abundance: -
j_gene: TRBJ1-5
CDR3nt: TGTGCCAGCCGAACAGGGTTTCAGCCCCAGCATTTT
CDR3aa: CASRTGFQPQHF

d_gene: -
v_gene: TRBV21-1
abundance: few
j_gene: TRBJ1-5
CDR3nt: TGTGCCAGACCTATGCCCCAGCATTTT
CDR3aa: CARPMPQHF

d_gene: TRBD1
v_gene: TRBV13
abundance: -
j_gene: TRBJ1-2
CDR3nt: TGTGCCAGCAGCTTAGCGGGACAGCAGGGTGGCTACACCTTC
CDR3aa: CASSLAGQQGGYTF

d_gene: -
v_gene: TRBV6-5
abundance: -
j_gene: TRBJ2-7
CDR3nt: TGTGCCAGCAGCCGCGGGGGCGAGGACGAGCAGTACTTC
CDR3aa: CASSRGGEDEQYF

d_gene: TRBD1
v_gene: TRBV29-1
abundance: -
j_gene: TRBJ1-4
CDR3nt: TGCAGCGCAGGGACAGAATCACTGTTTTTT
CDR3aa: CSAGTESLFF

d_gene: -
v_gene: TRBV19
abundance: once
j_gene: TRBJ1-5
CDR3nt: TGTGCCAGTAGTATTCGGGACTATAGCAATCAGCCCCAGCATTTT
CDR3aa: CASSIRDYSNQPQHF

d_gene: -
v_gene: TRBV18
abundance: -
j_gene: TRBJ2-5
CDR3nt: TGTGCCAGCTCACCCTACCAAGAGACCCAGTACTTC
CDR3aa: CASSPYQETQYF

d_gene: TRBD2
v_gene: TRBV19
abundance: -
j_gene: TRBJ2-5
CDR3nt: TGTGCCAGTAGTATGGGGTCTAGCGGAAAAGAGACCCAGTACTTC
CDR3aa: CASSMGSSGKETQYF

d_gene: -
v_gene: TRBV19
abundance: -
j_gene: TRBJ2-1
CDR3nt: TGTGCCAGTATGGGTCGCGGGGCGAGCTCCTACAATGAGCAGTTCTTC
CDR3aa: CASMGRGASSYNEQFF

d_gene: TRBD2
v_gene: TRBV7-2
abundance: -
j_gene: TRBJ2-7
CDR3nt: TGTGCCAGCAGCGCCCGACTAGCAGACTACGAGCAGTACTTC
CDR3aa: CASSARLADYEQYF

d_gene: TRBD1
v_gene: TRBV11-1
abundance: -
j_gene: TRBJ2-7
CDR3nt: TGTGCCAGCAGCTCGACAGGGCGCGGGCATTACGAGCAGTACTTC
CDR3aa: CASSSTGRGHYEQYF

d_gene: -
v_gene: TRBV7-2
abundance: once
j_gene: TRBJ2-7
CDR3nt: TGTGCCAGCAGCTTAGCGGGCCCCCGCGAGCAGTACTTC
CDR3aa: CASSLAGPREQYF

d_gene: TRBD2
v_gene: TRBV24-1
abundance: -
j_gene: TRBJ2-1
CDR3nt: TGTGCCACCAGTGATATGACTAGCGGGAGTATGAGCGAGCAGTTCTTC
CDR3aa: CATSDMTSGSMSEQFF

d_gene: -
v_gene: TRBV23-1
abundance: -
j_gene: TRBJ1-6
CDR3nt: TGCGCCAGCACATACAGGACCGGGAGGACCCTCCACTTT
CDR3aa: CASTYRTGRTLHF

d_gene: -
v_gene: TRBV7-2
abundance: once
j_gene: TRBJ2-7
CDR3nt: TGTGCCAGCAGCTTCAACTCCTACGAGCAGTACTTC
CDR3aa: CASSFNSYEQYF

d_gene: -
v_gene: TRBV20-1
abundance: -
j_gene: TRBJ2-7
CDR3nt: TGCAGTGCTAGTGTAACCTTCGGGTACGAGCAGTACTTC
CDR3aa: CSASVTFGYEQYF

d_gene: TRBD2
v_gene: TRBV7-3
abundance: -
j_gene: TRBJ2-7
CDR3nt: TGTGCCAGCAGCCCCGCTAGCGGCCTGACCTACGAGCAGTACTTC
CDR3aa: CASSPASGLTYEQYF

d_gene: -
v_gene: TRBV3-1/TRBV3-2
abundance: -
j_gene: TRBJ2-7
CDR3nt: TGTGCCAGCAGTTTACAGGGATATTACGAGCAGTACTTC
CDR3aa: CASSLQGYYEQYF